Detailed here is one TCR beta chain. From germline, CDR1 is LGHNA and CDR2 YSLEER. The CDR3 sequence is 16 residues long. With 0 bases clipped from V and 4 bases from J, the junction kept 2 bases outside the gene matches. This record comes from a study of blood T cell repertoires in COVID-19. In the original processing: It was from reference gene primer amplification that nucleated cell counts were estimated. Clones were sequenced by immunoSEQ multiplex PCR, and TCRdb holds only the in-frame ones, with some missing. D and trimming come from the DNA, and the V and J calls and clone size come from that table. This repertoire shows more than 200,000 clones, approximately 90% found once; its top ten account for 4.1%.

The chain joins TRBV4-3 to TRBJ2-3; 12 bases are a match to TRBD2. This clonotype originated in a woman aged 25 to 39 who had recovered from COVID-19. The sample comprised PBMCs or T cells enriched from blood (not recorded which). The DNA for the CDR3 is TGCGCCAGCAGCCAAGATCTAGCGGGAGGGCCAGATACGCAGTATTTT. Its protein is CASSQDLAGGPDTQYF.